The rows below give T cell receptor beta chains drawn from one sample of a study of cytotoxic CD8 clonotypes in ibrutinib-treated CLL. TCRdb's table, derived via immunoSEQ multiplex PCR, lists solely in-frame clones and lacks some. The table records over 200,000 clones, just over 70% of them present only once. Material: PBMCs, obtained after 12 months of ibrutinib treatment. The source is a human donor with chronic lymphocytic leukemia. CDR3s leave out the opening cysteine and the closing phenylalanine or tryptophan. Clone size is stated in some rows and not others, as once, few, many or a class when expanded.

>-|TRBV11-2
ASSLTGGGTEAF
>-|TRBV28
ASSLGAFDNEQF
>-|TRBV28
ASTQGGRGYT
>few|TRBV28
ASSLGAYGYT
>-|TRBV10-3
AISAGNSNQPQH
>-|TRBV7-3
ASSLTRGDYEQY
>few|TRBV30
AWSVQRWVKY
>many|TRBV7-9
ASSYGVDQPQH
>few|TRBV9
ASSVVSGRVLADTQY
>-|TRBV19
ASGPRGRDGYT
>-|TRBV28
ASSPGEIPSSGANVLT
>many|TRBV11-2
ASSLQGYTEAF
>-|TRBV6-5
ASSLRFGEKLF
>few|TRBV5-1
ASSLGSYSNQPQH
>few|TRBV28
ASRLPGVRGYT
>-|TRBV19
ASSGGTYRGTQY
>once|TRBV5-1
ASSLSGQGSAETQY
>many|TRBV5-1
ASSLGGTGNSPLH
>-|TRBV19
ASRRRATNEKLF
>-|TRBV4-1
ASSPRITGASGYT
>-|TRBV30
AWRGTSTSLEQF
>-|TRBV5-1
ASRYVTVNTEAF
>-|TRBV5-1
ASSLYRGQETQY
>-|TRBV29-1
SVVRDSANYGYT
>once|TRBV30
AWSVPPANSPLH
>-|TRBV5-1
ASSSQPLDYGYT
>-|TRBV29-1
SVGRGNEQY
>few|TRBV9
ASSVAVSGNTIY
>-|TRBV7-8
ASSLGTSGSYEQY
>-|TRBV9
ASSQGFAGNTIY
>-|TRBV6-5
ASSQGQGKGQPQH
>-|TRBV4-2
ASSQTGGGETQY
>once|TRBV28
ASRSGTGISYEQY
>once|TRBV18
ASSPLENNEQF
>once|TRBV10-3
AIRAGTGVHEQY
>-|TRBV2
ARSRGLRVYGYT
>-|TRBV6-6
ASSYPNRKDEAF
>few|TRBV5-6
ASSMDRLAAYEQY
>-|TRBV15
ATSRSLANTEAF
>once|TRBV27
ASSSSGRGHEQF
>-|TRBV27
ASASSGTNYNEQF
>-|TRBV6-6
ASSLGQAFNYGYT
>few|TRBV7-2
ASSFLHRDRRNNEQF
>few|TRBV28
ASSTIAGGGEQY
>-|TRBV18
ASSSGQLKNTEAF